This is a list of T cell receptor beta chains from one sample in a study of shared clonotypes between healthy human individuals. Using immunoSEQ multiplex PCR, the repertoire was profiled, and TCRdb retains in-frame clones only, with some absent. The top ten clones hold 1% to 1.5% of a sample with 1.5 million to 2.5 million clones, about 95% of them seen once. The specimen was naive CD8+ T cells sorted from blood. The receptor source for this set is a man aged 18 to 30 in good health. CDR3s include the opening cysteine and the closing phenylalanine or tryptophan.

j_call v_call cdr3_aa
TRBJ1-2 TRBV29-1 CSVEGGPGWEPYGYTF
TRBJ2-7 TRBV5-4 CASSDEPGHSATYEQYF
TRBJ1-5 TRBV28 CASSVGVSQQPQHF
TRBJ2-3 TRBV29-1 CSVEEGYSAPDTQYF
TRBJ2-7 TRBV10-3 CAIRGSSSYEQYF
TRBJ2-1 TRBV19 CASSLPPGLNYNEQFF
TRBJ2-7 TRBV19 CASSPAKGQGAHEQYF
TRBJ2-7 TRBV21-1 CASTTLQVYEQYF
TRBJ1-5 TRBV6-1 CASSEGYSNQPQHF
TRBJ2-1 TRBV13 CASSTAGRLSYNEQFF
TRBJ2-7 TRBV28 CASSFVQGDYEQYF
TRBJ1-5 TRBV30 CAWSGQVSNQPQHF
TRBJ1-2 TRBV6-5 CASSFGEGDYGYTF
TRBJ2-1 TRBV13 CASTGGGYNEQFF
TRBJ2-2 TRBV2 CASSDASLAGVDTGELFF
TRBJ2-7 TRBV4-1 CASSQVDRGYEQYF
TRBJ2-3 TRBV9 CASNSGSTDTQYF
TRBJ2-2 TRBV29-1 CSVATTGELFF
TRBJ1-3 TRBV4-1 CASSQEQYLSGNTIYF
TRBJ2-7 TRBV7-9 CASSLVRTPHEQYF
TRBJ2-7 TRBV5-6 CASSLDATYEQYF
TRBJ2-7 TRBV10-1 CASSDAGTGDEQYF
TRBJ2-1 TRBV27 CASSFQGVTNEQFF